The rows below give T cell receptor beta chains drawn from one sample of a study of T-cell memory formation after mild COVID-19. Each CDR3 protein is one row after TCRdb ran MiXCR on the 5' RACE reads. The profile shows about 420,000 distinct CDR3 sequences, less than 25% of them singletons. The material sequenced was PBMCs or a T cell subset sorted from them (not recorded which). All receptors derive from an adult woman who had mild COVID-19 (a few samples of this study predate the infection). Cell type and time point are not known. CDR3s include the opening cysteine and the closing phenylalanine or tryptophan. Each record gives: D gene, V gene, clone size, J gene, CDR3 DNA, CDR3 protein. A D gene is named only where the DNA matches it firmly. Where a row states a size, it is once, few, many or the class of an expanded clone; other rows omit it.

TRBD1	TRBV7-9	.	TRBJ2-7	TGTGCCAGCAGCTTAGGGTCCGGGACAGGGGGCGAGCAGTACTTC	CASSLGSGTGGEQYF
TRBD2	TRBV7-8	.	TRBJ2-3	TGTGCCAGCAGCAAAGAACTTCTAACGGGAGGTGAAGATACGCAGTATTTT	CASSKELLTGGEDTQYF
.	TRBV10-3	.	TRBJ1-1	TGTGCCATCAGTGACAGGGCGGGCGGATTGGACACTGAAGCTTTCTTT	CAISDRAGGLDTEAFF
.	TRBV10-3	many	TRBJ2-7	TGTGCCATCAGCGTTGATCGGACCTACGAGCAGTACTTC	CAISVDRTYEQYF
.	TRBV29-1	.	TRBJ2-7	TGCAGCCCCCCACAGTTTAGCTCCTACGAGCAGTACTTC	CSPPQFSSYEQYF
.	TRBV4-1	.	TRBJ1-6	TGCGCCAGCAGCCAAGATCCCCGTCCCTATAATTCACCCCTCCACTTT	CASSQDPRPYNSPLHF
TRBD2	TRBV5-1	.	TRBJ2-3	TGCGCCAGCAGACCACCTAGCGGGGCAAGCACAGATACGCAGTATTTT	CASRPPSGASTDTQYF
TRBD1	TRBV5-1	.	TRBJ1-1	TGCGCCAGCAGCGAAATGGACAGGGGTACAACTGAAGCTTTCTTT	CASSEMDRGTTEAFF
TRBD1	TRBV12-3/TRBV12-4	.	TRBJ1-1	TGTGCCAGCAACAGGGGGCTGGGGAACACTGAAGCTTTCTTT	CASNRGLGNTEAFF
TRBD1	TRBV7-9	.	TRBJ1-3	TGTGCCCTTCCGATATCGCCGGGGACAGGGACTGGAAACACCATATATTTT	CALPISPGTGTGNTIYF
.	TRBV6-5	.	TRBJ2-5	TGTGCCAGCAGTTTGTTTGGGGGGCTGGAGTTCCAGTACTTC	CASSLFGGLEFQYF
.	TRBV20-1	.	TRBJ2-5	TGCAGTGCTGCTGACAGTCCTCTTTATTCCCAAGAGACCCAGTACTTC	CSAADSPLYSQETQYF
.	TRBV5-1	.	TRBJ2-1	TGCGCCAGCAGCTCCCTAGCGATCGGTTACAATGAGCAGTTCTTC	CASSSLAIGYNEQFF
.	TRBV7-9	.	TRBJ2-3	TGTGCCAGCGAACACGGCGGCACAGATACGCAGTATTTT	CASEHGGTDTQYF
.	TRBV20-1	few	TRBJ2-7	TGCAGTGCTAGAGACTTGGGGGGCTACAACTTC	CSARDLGGYNF
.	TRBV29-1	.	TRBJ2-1	TGCAGCGTTGAGGACAATCCTTTCTTC	CSVEDNPFF
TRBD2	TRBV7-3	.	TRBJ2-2	TGTGCCAGCAGCCTAGGGACTAGTTTTAACACCGGGGAGCTGTTTTTT	CASSLGTSFNTGELFF
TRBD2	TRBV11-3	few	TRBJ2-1	TGTGCCAGCAGACCCCCCGGTAGCGGGTCTTACAATGAGCAGTTCTTC	CASRPPGSGSYNEQFF
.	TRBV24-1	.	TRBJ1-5	TGTGCCACCAGTCCCCAGGGCAATCAGCCCCAGCATTTT	CATSPQGNQPQHF
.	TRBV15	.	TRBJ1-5	TGTGCCACCAGCGACGGAAGTTATAGCAATCAGCCCCAGCATTTT	CATSDGSYSNQPQHF
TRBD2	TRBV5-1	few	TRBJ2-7	TGCGCCAGCAGCTTCGGACTAGCGGCCTGGGGGCCCTACGAGCAGTACTTC	CASSFGLAAWGPYEQYF
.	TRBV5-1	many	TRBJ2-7	TGCGCCAGCAGCAGATCCTACTACGAGCAGTACTTC	CASSRSYYEQYF
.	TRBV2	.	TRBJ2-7	TGTGCCAGCAGTGAAAGACAGGCTATCTACGAGCAGTACTTC	CASSERQAIYEQYF
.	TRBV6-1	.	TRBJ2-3	TGTGCCAGCAGTGGCCACCGCACAGATACGCAGTATTTT	CASSGHRTDTQYF
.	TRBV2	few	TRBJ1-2	TGTGCCAGCAACAGGTTTTACTATGGCTACACCTTC	CASNRFYYGYTF
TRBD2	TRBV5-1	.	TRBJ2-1	TGCGCCACCTCGACTAGCGGGGGGGCTCGAAATGAGCAGTTCTTC	CATSTSGGARNEQFF
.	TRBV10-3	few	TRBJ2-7	TGTGCCATCAGTGAGAATTTCGGGAGAATGGGCGAGCAGTACTTC	CAISENFGRMGEQYF
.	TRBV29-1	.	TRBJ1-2	TGCAGCGTTGAAGACAGGCTCTATGGCTACACCTTC	CSVEDRLYGYTF
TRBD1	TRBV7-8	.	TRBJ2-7	TGTGCCAGCAGCTTCCGGGACAGTCCCTCCTACGAGCAGTACTTC	CASSFRDSPSYEQYF
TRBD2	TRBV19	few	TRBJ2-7	TGTGCCAGTAGTATTGCGGGGGGTACCTACGAGCAGTACTTC	CASSIAGGTYEQYF
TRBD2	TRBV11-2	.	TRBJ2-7	TGTGCCAGCAGCTTAGTGGGACTAGGGTCCTACGAGCAGTACTTC	CASSLVGLGSYEQYF
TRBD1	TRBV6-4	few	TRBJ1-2	TGTGCCAGCAGTCCTCAGGGGGAGAGTGGCTACACCTTC	CASSPQGESGYTF
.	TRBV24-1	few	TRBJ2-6	TGTGCCACCAGTGATAGGACATCAACTGGGGCCAACGTCCTGACTTTC	CATSDRTSTGANVLTF
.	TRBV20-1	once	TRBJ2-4	TGCAGTGTTCTACATATAGCCAAAAACATTCAGTACTTC	CSVLHIAKNIQYF
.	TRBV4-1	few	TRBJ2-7	TGCGCCAGCAGCCAAGCCGCCGACTACGAGCAGTACTTC	CASSQAADYEQYF
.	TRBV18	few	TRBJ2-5	TGTGCCAGCTCACCAGGTTCAAGGGGATTTGGAGAGACCCAGTACTTC	CASSPGSRGFGETQYF
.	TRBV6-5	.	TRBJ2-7	TGTGCCAGCAGTTACTCCCCGTTCAGGGGCGACGAGCAGTACTTC	CASSYSPFRGDEQYF
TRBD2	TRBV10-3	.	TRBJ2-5	TGTGCCATGAGGAGGGCTAGCGGGGGAGAAGAGACCCAGTACTTC	CAMRRASGGEETQYF
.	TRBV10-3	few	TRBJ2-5	TGTGCCATCAGCTGGCCGGGGCCCCAGCAAGAGACCCAGTACTTC	CAISWPGPQQETQYF
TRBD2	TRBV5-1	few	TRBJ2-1	TGCGCCAGCAGCTTGAGCACAGCGGGGGGAGGCCTCTACAATGAGCAGTTCTTC	CASSLSTAGGGLYNEQFF
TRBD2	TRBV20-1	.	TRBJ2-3	TGCAGTGCTAGAGCTGCGGGGGGGGCAGATACGCAGTATTTT	CSARAAGGADTQYF
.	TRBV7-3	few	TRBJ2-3	TGTGCCAGCAGCTTAAAGACGGGGGGCCTTAGCACAGATACGCAGTATTTT	CASSLKTGGLSTDTQYF
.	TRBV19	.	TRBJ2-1	TGTGCCAGTAGTTATTCTAGCGTAAATGAGCAGTTCTTC	CASSYSSVNEQFF
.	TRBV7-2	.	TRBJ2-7	TGTGCCAGCAGCTCCTCCCGAACAGGGTTCTCCTACGAGCAGTACTTC	CASSSSRTGFSYEQYF
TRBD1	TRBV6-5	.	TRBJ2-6	TGTGCCAGCAGTGCCAGGGGGCAGATCTCTGGGGCCAACGTCCTGACTTTC	CASSARGQISGANVLTF
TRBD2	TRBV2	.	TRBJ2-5	TGTGCCAGCAGGCCCAAACTAGCGACCCCGGGGACCCAGTACTTC	CASRPKLATPGTQYF
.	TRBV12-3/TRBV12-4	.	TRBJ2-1	TGTGCCAGCAGTAGTACGTTGTACAATGAGCAGTTCTTC	CASSSTLYNEQFF
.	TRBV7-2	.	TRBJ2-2	TGTGCCAGCAGCTTCTCGACCGCCGGGGAGCTGTTTTTT	CASSFSTAGELFF